The T cell receptor (beta chain) under discussion was sequenced for a study of T cell responses to AZD1222 COVID-19 vaccine. TCRdb keeps only in-frame clones here, not all; method: immunoSEQ multiplex PCR. The sample records around 160,000 clones, around nine tenths being singletons. Overall study results and limits: After two AZD1222 doses, spike-specific TCR breadth and depth rose versus day 0. Spike was spanned by vaccine-associated CD4 TCRs, which were dominant at 160-218 and 743-854. The study sampled repertoires only after the peak T cell response. Donors skewed white British and female; clonal diversity was possibly underestimated.

In regard to this clone: Its antigen is not known.

The CDR3 length is 14 residues. Germline V CDR1 and CDR2: SGHTA, FQGNSA. V was cut by 1 base and J by 1 base, with 7 bases left in between. This chain uses TRBV7-2 with TRBJ1-1; D is uncertain. The material sequenced was peripheral blood, taken on day 0 of MenACWY control vaccination. This clonotype was obtained from an adult in good health. In DNA form, the CDR3 reads TGTGCCAGCAGCTTAGACACCGGGAACACTGAAGCTTTCTTT. Translated, it gives CASSLDTGNTEAFF.